The present TCR beta chain was sequenced within a study of T cells in Graves' hyperthyroidism and ophthalmopathy. Study-wide results and caveats: In blood, most of the thyroid clonotypes expanded above 0.001 were also present.

Active moderate-to-severe ophthalmopathy, Clinical Activity Score at least 3, NOSPECS at least 4, under 3 months' duration. Diagnoses used clinical symptoms, serum thyroxine and TRAb, thyroid ultrasound and orbital computed tomography. The TCR beta CDR3 regions underwent amplification using RNA transcripts as the source. During a first-round RT-PCR of the TCR CDR3, the HTBI primer set was used. TCRdb redid the calling of the multiplex PCR reads with MiXCR, one entry per CDR3 protein. The data contain roughly 520,000 distinct CDR3 sequences, approximately 25% of them singletons. This clonotype was counted many times. Its specificity is unknown. This CDR3 is built from 16 residues. Germline V gives CDR1 LNHDA, CDR2 SQIVND (reference sequence). The V segment lost 6 bases and the J segment 4 bases; nucleotides outside the gene matches: 13.

The V call is TRBV19, the J call TRBJ2-7; TRBD1 matches 9 bases. This sequence was found in a woman aged 30 to 39 with Graves' ophthalmopathy. Sequencing was carried out using blood. The CDR3 sequence: CASSLSQGARGYEQYF. DNA for the CDR3: TGTGCCAGTAGCCTCTCACAGGGGGCGAGAGGTTACGAGCAGTACTTC.